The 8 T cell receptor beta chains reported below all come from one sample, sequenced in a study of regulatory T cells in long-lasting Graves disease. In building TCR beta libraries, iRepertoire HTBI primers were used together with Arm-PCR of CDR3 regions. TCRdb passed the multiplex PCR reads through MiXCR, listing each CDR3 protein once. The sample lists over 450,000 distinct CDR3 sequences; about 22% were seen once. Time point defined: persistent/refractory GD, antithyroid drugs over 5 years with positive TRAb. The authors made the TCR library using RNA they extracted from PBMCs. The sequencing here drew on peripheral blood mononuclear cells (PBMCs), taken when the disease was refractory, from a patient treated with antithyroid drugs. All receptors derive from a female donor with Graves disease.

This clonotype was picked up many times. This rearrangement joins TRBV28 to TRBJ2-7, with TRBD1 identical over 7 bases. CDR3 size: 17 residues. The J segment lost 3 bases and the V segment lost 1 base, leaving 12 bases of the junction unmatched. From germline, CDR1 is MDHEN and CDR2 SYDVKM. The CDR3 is CASSLSQGDLYYYEQYF. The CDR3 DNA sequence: TGTGCCAGCAGTTTATCGCAGGGGGACCTTTACTACTACGAGCAGTACTTC.

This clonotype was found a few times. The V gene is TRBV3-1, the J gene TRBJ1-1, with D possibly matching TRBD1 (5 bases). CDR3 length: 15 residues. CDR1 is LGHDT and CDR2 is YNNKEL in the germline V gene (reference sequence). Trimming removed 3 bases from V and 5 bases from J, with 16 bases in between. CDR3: CASSQGPGPGTEAFF. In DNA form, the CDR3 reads TGTGCCAGCAGCCAGGGACCAGGGCCGGGGACTGAAGCTTTCTTT. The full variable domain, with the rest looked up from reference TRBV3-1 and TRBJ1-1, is DTAVSQTPKYLVTQMGNDKSIKCEQNLGHDTMYWYKQDSKKFLKIMFSYNNKELIINETVPNRFSPKSPDKAHLNLHINSLELGDSAVYFCASSQGPGPGTEAFFGQGTRLTVV.

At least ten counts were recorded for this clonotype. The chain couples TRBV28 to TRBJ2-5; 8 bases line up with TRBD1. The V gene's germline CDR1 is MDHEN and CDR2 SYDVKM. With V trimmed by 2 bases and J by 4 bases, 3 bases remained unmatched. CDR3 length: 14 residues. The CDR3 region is CASSLQGATETQYF. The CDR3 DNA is TGTGCCAGCAGTTTACAGGGGGCCACAGAGACCCAGTACTTC.

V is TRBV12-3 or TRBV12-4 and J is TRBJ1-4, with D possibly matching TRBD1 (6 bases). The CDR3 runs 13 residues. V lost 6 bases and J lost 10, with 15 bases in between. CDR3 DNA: TGTGCCAGCAGCCACCGGGGAGGGGGAAAACTGTTTTTT. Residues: CASSHRGGGKLFF.

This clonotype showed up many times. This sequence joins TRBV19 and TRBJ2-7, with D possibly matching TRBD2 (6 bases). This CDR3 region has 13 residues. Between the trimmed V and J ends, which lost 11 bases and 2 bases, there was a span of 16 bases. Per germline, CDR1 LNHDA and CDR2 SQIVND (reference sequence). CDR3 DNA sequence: TGTGCCTGCGGAGGGGCAGGGCCCTACGAGCAGTACTTC. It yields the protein CACGGAGPYEQYF.

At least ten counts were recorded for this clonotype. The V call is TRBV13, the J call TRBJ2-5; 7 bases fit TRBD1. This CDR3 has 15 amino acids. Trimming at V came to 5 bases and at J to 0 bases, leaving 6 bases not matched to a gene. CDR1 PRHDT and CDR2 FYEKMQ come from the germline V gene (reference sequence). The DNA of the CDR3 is TGTGCCAGCAGCACCCGGACAGGATACCAAGAGACCCAGTACTTC. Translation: CASSTRTGYQETQYF.

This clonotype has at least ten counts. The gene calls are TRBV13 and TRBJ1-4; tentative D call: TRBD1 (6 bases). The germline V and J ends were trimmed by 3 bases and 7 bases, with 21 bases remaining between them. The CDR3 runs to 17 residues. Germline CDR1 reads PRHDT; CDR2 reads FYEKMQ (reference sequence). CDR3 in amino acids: CASSFSRGGIVGEKLFF. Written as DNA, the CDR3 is TGTGCCAGCAGCTTCTCCAGGGGTGGTATCGTGGGTGAAAAACTGTTTTTT.

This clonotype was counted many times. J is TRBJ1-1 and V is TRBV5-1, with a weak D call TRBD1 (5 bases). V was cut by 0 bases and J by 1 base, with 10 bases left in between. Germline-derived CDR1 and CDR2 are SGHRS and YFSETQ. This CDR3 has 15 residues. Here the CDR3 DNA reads TGCGCCAGCAGCTTGGTAGGGGCAGGGAACACTGAAGCTTTCTTT. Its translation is CASSLVGAGNTEAFF.